The present T cell receptor (beta chain) was sequenced within a study of shared clonotypes between healthy human individuals. Sequenced by immunoSEQ multiplex PCR; TCRdb stores in-frame clones only, minus some. Among 170,000 or so clones listed, 65% to 70% were seen once. The CDR3 consists of 17 residues. Trimming removed 5 bases from V and 0 bases from J; junction bases left unmatched: 9. CDR1 and CDR2 (germline): SEHNR, FQNEAQ (reference sequence). The sequence was collected from a man between 25 and 39 years old in good health. Sequenced sample: memory CD4+ T cells sorted from blood. The subset was: CD45RA-negative fraction. The genes are TRBV7-9 and TRBJ2-1, with 8 bases fitting TRBD2. CDR3 in amino acids: CASSRLSGESSYNEQFF. CDR3 DNA sequence: TGTGCCAGCAGCCGGCTTAGCGGGGAAAGCTCCTACAATGAGCAGTTCTTC.